These 3 T cell receptor beta chains originate from one sample sequenced in a study of shared clonotypes between healthy human individuals. Generated by immunoSEQ multiplex PCR, the TCRdb table keeps only in-frame clones and is missing some. The table records a few hundred thousand clones, around 97% of them present only once. The sequencing input was naive CD4+ T cells sorted from blood. Specified subset: CD45RA+ positively selected. Source of these receptors: a woman in her 30s in good health.

This clone appeared once. The rearrangement joins TRBV5-1 to TRBJ1-2; a weak D match, TRBD1 (5 bases). The length of the CDR3 is 15 residues. The ends were cut back, 3 bases at V and 2 bases at J, with 14 bases in the middle. Germline V gene lookup returns CDR1 SGHRS and CDR2 YFSETQ. The CDR3 loop is CASSSEQGRNYGYTF. In DNA, the CDR3 is TGCGCCAGCAGCTCGGAGCAGGGACGGAACTATGGCTACACCTTC.

This clone has a single count. The chain links TRBV5-4 to TRBJ2-1; D remains unclear. The V end was cut by 4 bases, the J end by 0 bases, with 17 bases between. CDR1 SGHNT and CDR2 YYREEE come from the germline V gene (reference sequence). The CDR3 is 17 amino acids. As DNA, the CDR3 is TGTGCCAGCAGCCCAAACCTCAACAGAGTCTCCTACAATGAGCAGTTCTTC. Its translation is CASSPNLNRVSYNEQFF.

The table lists this clone with a count of one. This chain uses TRBV11-2 with TRBJ2-3; 10 bases map to TRBD1. After removal of 5 bases from V and 4 bases from J, the junction contained 3 bases not matched to a gene. The CDR3 is 14 residues long. Germline lookup yields CDR1 SGHAT and CDR2 FQNNGV. The CDR3 region has the DNA TGTGCCAGCAGCCGGGACAGGGGTGCAGATACGCAGTATTTT. Translation: CASSRDRGADTQYF.